This entry describes one T cell receptor beta chain. The data belong to a study of patients and donors after allogeneic stem cell transplantation. TCRdb re-analysed the RT-PCR reads in MiXCR, keeping a single row per CDR3 protein. Of roughly 230,000 distinct CDR3 sequences in the sample, approximately 14% were seen once. Germline V gives CDR1 MGHDK, CDR2 SYGVNS. After removal of 1 base from V and 3 bases from J, the junction contained 4 bases not matched to a gene. The CDR3 covers 16 residues. The chain combines TRBV25-1 with TRBJ2-1, with 9 nucleotides matching TRBD2. This clonotype was obtained from a human donor who was either an allogeneic HSCT recipient or a stem cell or donor lymphocyte infusion donor (not recorded which). It is not recorded whose cells these are; they may come from a transplant donor. Sample: blood, either unsorted or a sorted T cell fraction (not recorded which). This CDR3 reads CASSESLAGSYNEQFF. Here the CDR3 DNA reads TGTGCCAGCAGTGAATCCCTAGCGGGAAGCTACAATGAGCAGTTCTTC.